These T cell receptor beta chains were read from a single sample in a study of monozygotic twins with cystic fibrosis. TCRdb's table, derived via immunoSEQ multiplex PCR, lists solely in-frame clones and lacks some. The table has 30,000 or so clones, just over 65% seen once. The specimen was blood. The source of these receptors is a girl aged 5-17 years with cystic fibrosis. CDR3s include the opening cysteine and the closing phenylalanine or tryptophan. The D gene is left open where the match is weak. Rows may omit the clone size; those that give it use once, few, many or a size class.

TRBV5-1,-,-,TRBJ1-1,CASSFNPGKNTEAFF,TGCGCCAGCAGCTTCAACCCGGGGAAGAACACTGAAGCTTTCTTT
TRBV30,-,-,TRBJ2-5,CAWSVTPETQYF,TGTGCCTGGAGTGTAACCCCGGAGACCCAGTACTTC
TRBV7-8,-,-,TRBJ1-1,CASSPKLNTEAFF,TGTGCCAGCAGCCCCAAGCTTAACACTGAAGCTTTCTTT
TRBV27,-,few,TRBJ2-3,CASSPTPPGGDTQYF,TGTGCCAGCAGTCCAACCCCCCCTGGGGGAGATACGCAGTATTTT
TRBV7-9,-,few,TRBJ1-1,CASSNHGGGQAFF,TGTGCCAGCAGCAACCACGGTGGGGGACAAGCTTTCTTT
TRBV25-1,-,-,TRBJ2-5,CASSLHREQETQYF,TGTGCCAGCAGCCTACACAGGGAACAAGAGACCCAGTACTTC
TRBV10-3,TRBD2,-,TRBJ2-5,CAINQAGGETQYF,TGTGCCATCAACCAAGCGGGAGGAGAGACCCAGTACTTC
TRBV18,TRBD1,-,TRBJ2-1,CASSLYRGSTYNEQFF,TGTGCCAGCTCACTATACAGGGGAAGCACCTACAATGAGCAGTTCTTC
TRBV4-3,TRBD1,few,TRBJ1-1,CASSPGQTNTEAFF,TGCGCCAGCAGCCCGGGACAGACGAACACTGAAGCTTTCTTT
TRBV10-3,TRBD2,few,TRBJ2-3,CAIRATSGVSTDTQYF,TGTGCCATCAGGGCAACTAGCGGGGTTAGCACAGATACGCAGTATTTT
TRBV9,-,few,TRBJ2-2,CASSVASGRTGELFF,TGTGCCAGCAGCGTAGCGAGCGGGCGTACCGGGGAGCTGTTTTTT
TRBV6-5,-,-,TRBJ2-1,CASMRTPQGEQFF,TGTGCCAGCATGAGGACTCCCCAAGGGGAGCAGTTCTTC
TRBV29-1,-,-,TRBJ2-3,CSARPQGTDTQYF,TGCAGCGCCCGCCCCCAGGGCACAGATACGCAGTATTTT
TRBV25-1,TRBD1,-,TRBJ1-1,CASTRGAEAFF,TGTGCCAGCACCAGGGGGGCTGAAGCTTTCTTT
TRBV11-2,TRBD2,-,TRBJ2-5,CASSPTVAGWETQYF,TGTGCCAGCAGCCCCACGGTAGCGGGGTGGGAGACCCAGTACTTC
TRBV7-9,TRBD2,-,TRBJ2-1,CASSLSGRDEQFF,TGTGCCAGCAGCCTTAGCGGGAGGGATGAGCAGTTCTTC
TRBV20-1,-,-,TRBJ2-1,CSASQGSEQFF,TGCAGTGCTAGTCAAGGATCGGAGCAGTTCTTC
TRBV2,-,few,TRBJ2-1,CASSAVQGRGEQFF,TGTGCCAGCAGTGCTGTTCAGGGGCGAGGTGAGCAGTTCTTC
TRBV6-5,TRBD2,-,TRBJ2-1,CASSGAGDGYNEQFF,TGTGCCAGCAGCGGGGCGGGAGACGGCTACAATGAGCAGTTCTTC
TRBV5-1,TRBD1,few,TRBJ1-1,CASSLGTGADNTEAFF,TGCGCCAGCAGCTTGGGGACAGGGGCCGACAACACTGAAGCTTTCTTT
TRBV7-2,-,-,TRBJ2-5,CASSLGPGGETQYF,TGTGCCAGCAGCTTAGGTCCAGGGGGGGAGACCCAGTACTTC
TRBV9,TRBD1,-,TRBJ2-7,CASSVGTGGGYEQYF,TGTGCCAGCAGCGTAGGGACAGGGGGAGGTTACGAGCAGTACTTC
TRBV7-8,-,-,TRBJ1-3,CASSPTRVGPGNTIYF,TGTGCCAGCAGCCCCACGCGGGTCGGACCTGGAAACACCATATATTTT
TRBV6-5,TRBD1,once,TRBJ2-5,CASRDPGQPGETQYF,TGTGCCAGCAGAGACCCGGGACAGCCAGGGGAGACCCAGTACTTC
TRBV5-1,-,-,TRBJ1-2,CASSSVRYYGYTF,TGCGCCAGCAGCTCCGTAAGGTACTATGGCTACACCTTC
TRBV4-3,-,-,TRBJ1-5,CASSQDRAGPNQPQHF,TGCGCCAGCAGCCAAGATCGGGCGGGTCCCAATCAGCCCCAGCATTTT
TRBV9,-,-,TRBJ1-5,CASSGGRGWDQPQHF,TGTGCCAGCAGCGGAGGCAGGGGATGGGATCAGCCCCAGCATTTT
TRBV28,-,-,TRBJ1-1,CASRGAFDTEAFF,TGTGCCAGCAGGGGAGCTTTCGACACTGAAGCTTTCTTT
TRBV6-6,TRBD1,-,TRBJ1-1,CASSTHRGTEAFF,TGTGCCAGCAGCACCCACAGGGGCACTGAAGCTTTCTTT
TRBV7-6,-,-,TRBJ2-3,CASSLGLSTDTQYF,TGTGCCAGCAGCTTAGGACTCAGCACAGATACGCAGTATTTT
TRBV28,-,-,TRBJ1-1,CASSLGGGRGDAEAFF,TGTGCCAGCAGTTTAGGAGGTGGAAGGGGCGACGCTGAAGCTTTCTTT
TRBV6-5,TRBD1,-,TRBJ1-5,CASSFRTGRNQPQHF,TGTGCCAGCAGCTTTAGGACAGGACGCAATCAGCCCCAGCATTTT
TRBV2,-,few,TRBJ1-1,CATQLGDTEAFF,TGTGCCACGCAGTTGGGGGACACTGAAGCTTTCTTT
TRBV6-6,-,-,TRBJ2-5,CASSPWDPDQAAQYF,TGTGCCAGCAGTCCCTGGGACCCAGACCAAGCGGCCCAGTACTTC